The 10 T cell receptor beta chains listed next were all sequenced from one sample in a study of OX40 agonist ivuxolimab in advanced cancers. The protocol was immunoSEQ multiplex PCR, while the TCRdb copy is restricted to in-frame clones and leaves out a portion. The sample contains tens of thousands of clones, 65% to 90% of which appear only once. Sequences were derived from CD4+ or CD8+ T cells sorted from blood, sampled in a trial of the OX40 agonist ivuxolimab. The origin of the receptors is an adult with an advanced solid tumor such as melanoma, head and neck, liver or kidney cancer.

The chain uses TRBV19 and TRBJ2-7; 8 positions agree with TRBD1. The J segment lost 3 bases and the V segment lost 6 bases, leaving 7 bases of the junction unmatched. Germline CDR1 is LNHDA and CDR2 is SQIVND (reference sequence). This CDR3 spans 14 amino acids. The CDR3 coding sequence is TGTGCCAGTAGCCGGACAGGGATGGTCTACGAGCAGTACTTC. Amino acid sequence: CASSRTGMVYEQYF.

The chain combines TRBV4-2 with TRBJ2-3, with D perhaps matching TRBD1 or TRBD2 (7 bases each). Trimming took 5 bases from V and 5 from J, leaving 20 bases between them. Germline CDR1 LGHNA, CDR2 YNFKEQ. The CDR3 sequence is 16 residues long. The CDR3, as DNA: TGTGCCAGCAGCAAAGGGGGCGGGGGCCGAGGAGATACGCAGTATTTT. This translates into CASSKGGGGRGDTQYF.

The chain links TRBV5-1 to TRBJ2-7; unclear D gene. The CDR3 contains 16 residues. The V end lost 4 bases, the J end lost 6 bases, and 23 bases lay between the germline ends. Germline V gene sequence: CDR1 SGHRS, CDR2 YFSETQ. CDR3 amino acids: CASSPSAGDLHSEQYF. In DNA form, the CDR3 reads TGCGCCAGCAGCCCGAGTGCTGGGGATCTCCATTCCGAGCAGTACTTC.

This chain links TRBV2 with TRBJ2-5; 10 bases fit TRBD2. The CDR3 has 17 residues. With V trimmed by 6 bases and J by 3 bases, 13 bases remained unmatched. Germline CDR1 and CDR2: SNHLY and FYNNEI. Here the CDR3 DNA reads TGTGCCAGCAGGCCCGGGGCTAGCGGGGGACGCGAAGAGACCCAGTACTTC. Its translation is CASRPGASGGREETQYF. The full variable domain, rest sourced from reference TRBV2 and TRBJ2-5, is EPEVTQTPSHQVTQMGQEVILRCVPISNHLYFYWYRQILGQKVEFLVSFYNNEISEKSEIFDDQFSVERPDGSNFTLKIRSTKLEDSAMYFCASRPGASGGREETQYFGPGTRLLVL.

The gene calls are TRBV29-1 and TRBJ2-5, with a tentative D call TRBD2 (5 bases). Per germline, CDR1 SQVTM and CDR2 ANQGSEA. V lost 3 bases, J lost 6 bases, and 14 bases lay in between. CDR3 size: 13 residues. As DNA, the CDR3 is TGCAGCGTTGACTCCGGGGAAGTAAAGACCCAGTACTTC. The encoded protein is CSVDSGEVKTQYF.

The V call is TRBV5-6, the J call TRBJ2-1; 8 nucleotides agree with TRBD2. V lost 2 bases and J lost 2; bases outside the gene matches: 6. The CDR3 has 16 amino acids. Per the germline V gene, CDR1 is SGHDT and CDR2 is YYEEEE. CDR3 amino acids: CASSLAGAPPYNEQFF. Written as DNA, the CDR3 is TGTGCCAGCAGCTTAGCGGGGGCGCCCCCCTACAATGAGCAGTTCTTC.

CDR3 protein: CASSLGRSTQIVYF. CDR3 in DNA: TGTGCCAGCAGCTTAGGCCGATCAACACAGATAGTATACTTC. This chain connects TRBV7-2 to TRBJ2-7, with D uncertain. V was trimmed by 1 base and J by 13 bases, leaving 20 bases between them. Germline lookup yields CDR1 SGHTA and CDR2 FQGNSA. This CDR3 is built from 14 residues. Complete variable domain (other parts from reference TRBV7-2 and TRBJ2-7): GAGVSQSPSNKVTEKGKDVELRCDPISGHTALYWYRQSLGQGLEFLIYFQGNSAPDKSGLPSDRFSAERTGGSVSTLTIQRTQQEDSAVYLCASSLGRSTQIVYFGPGTRLTVT.

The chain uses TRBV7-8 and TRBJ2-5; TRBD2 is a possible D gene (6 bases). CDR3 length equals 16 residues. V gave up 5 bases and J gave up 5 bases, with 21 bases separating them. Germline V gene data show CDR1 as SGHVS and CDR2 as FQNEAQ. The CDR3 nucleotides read TGTGCCAGCAGCAAAACGGTCCAGGGAGGTTTGGAGACCCAGTACTTC. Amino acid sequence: CASSKTVQGGLETQYF. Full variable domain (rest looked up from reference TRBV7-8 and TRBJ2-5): GAGVSQSPRYKVAKRGQDVALRCDPISGHVSLFWYQQALGQGPEFLTYFQNEAQLDKSGLPSDRFFAERPEGSVSTLKIQRTQQEDSAVYLCASSKTVQGGLETQYFGPGTRLLVL.

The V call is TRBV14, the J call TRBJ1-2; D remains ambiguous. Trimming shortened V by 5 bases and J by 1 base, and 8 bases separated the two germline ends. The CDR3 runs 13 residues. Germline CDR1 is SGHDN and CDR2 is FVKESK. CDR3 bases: TGTGCCAGCAGCATGTGGAATAACTATGGCTACACCTTC. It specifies CASSMWNNYGYTF.

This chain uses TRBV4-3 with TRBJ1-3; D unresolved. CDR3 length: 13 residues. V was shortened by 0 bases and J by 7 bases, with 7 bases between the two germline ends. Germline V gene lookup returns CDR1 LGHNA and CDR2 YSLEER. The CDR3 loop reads CASSQDRHNTIYF. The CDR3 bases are TGCGCCAGCAGCCAAGATCGGCACAACACCATATATTTT.